Listed below are T cell receptor beta chains from one sample, sequenced in a study of blood T cell repertoires in COVID-19. TCRdb's copy holds only in-frame clones and misses some; the assay was immunoSEQ multiplex PCR. The table includes roughly 150,000 clones, 80% detected once. The sample taken for sequencing was peripheral blood. The receptors derive from a woman aged 45 to 65 with acute or convalescent COVID-19. CDR3s include the opening cysteine and the closing phenylalanine or tryptophan. The D gene is left open where the match is weak. Clone size appears in some rows only: once, few, many, or a class for an expanded clone.

D	size	V	J	CDR3	DNA
NA	few	TRBV4-3	TRBJ2-1	CASSHRDQAYEQFF	TGCGCCAGCAGCCACCGAGATCAAGCGTATGAGCAGTTCTTC
TRBD1	once	TRBV7-2	TRBJ1-2	CASSFSGQALLYGYTF	TGTGCCAGCAGCTTCTCGGGACAGGCCCTCTTATATGGCTACACCTTC
TRBD1	NA	TRBV19	TRBJ1-2	CASSNRQGDYYGYTF	TGTGCCAGTAGTAATCGTCAGGGGGATTACTATGGCTACACCTTC
TRBD1	NA	TRBV18	TRBJ2-2	CASSRDLTGGSTGELFF	TGTGCCAGCTCACGGGATTTGACAGGGGGCTCGACCGGGGAGCTGTTTTTT
TRBD1	NA	TRBV9	TRBJ1-2	CASSGFRDRPGYTF	TGTGCCAGCAGCGGATTCCGGGACAGGCCTGGCTACACCTTC
TRBD1	NA	TRBV5-1	TRBJ1-1	CASSWRDRVAEAFF	TGCGCCAGCAGCTGGCGGGACAGGGTTGCTGAAGCTTTCTTT
TRBD1	NA	TRBV6-5	TRBJ1-4	CASNPWDRGNEKLFF	TGTGCCAGCAACCCTTGGGACAGGGGGAATGAAAAACTGTTTTTT
NA	NA	TRBV10-3	TRBJ1-1	CAISEMAGQGNTEAFF	TGTGCCATCAGTGAAATGGCGGGGCAGGGGAACACTGAAGCTTTCTTT
NA	NA	TRBV12-3/TRBV12-4	TRBJ1-2	CASSLEGEYGYTF	TGTGCCAGCAGTTTAGAGGGAGAGTATGGCTACACCTTC
TRBD2	NA	TRBV11-3	TRBJ2-1	CASSPRLAGDYNEQFF	TGTGCCAGCAGCCCCAGACTAGCGGGGGACTACAATGAGCAGTTCTTC
TRBD1	NA	TRBV7-9	TRBJ1-5	CASSFQGGDNQPQHF	TGTGCCAGCAGCTTTCAGGGGGGCGACAATCAGCCCCAGCATTTT
TRBD2	NA	TRBV29-1	TRBJ2-7	CSVEEGLGDEQYF	TGCAGCGTTGAAGAGGGACTAGGTGACGAGCAGTACTTC
NA	NA	TRBV5-6	TRBJ1-5	CASSFMFSPDNQPQHF	TGTGCCAGCAGCTTTATGTTCTCCCCAGACAATCAGCCCCAGCATTTT
NA	NA	TRBV21-1	TRBJ1-3	CASGNQGEGNTIYF	TGTGCCAGCGGAAATCAGGGGGAGGGAAACACCATATATTTT
TRBD1	NA	TRBV4-2	TRBJ1-2	CASSPGQGALSYGYTF	TGTGCCAGCAGCCCGGGACAGGGGGCGCTTAGCTATGGCTACACCTTC
NA	NA	TRBV25-1	TRBJ1-1	CASTGGNTEAFF	TGTGCCAGCACGGGGGGGAACACTGAAGCTTTCTTT
TRBD1	NA	TRBV7-9	TRBJ2-2	CASSPPGTGNTGELFF	TGTGCCAGCAGCCCTCCCGGGACAGGGAACACCGGGGAGCTGTTTTTT
TRBD1	once	TRBV6-2/TRBV6-3	TRBJ2-2	CASSRRTGVGTGELFF	TGTGCCAGCAGCCGAAGGACAGGGGTTGGGACCGGGGAGCTGTTTTTT
TRBD1	NA	TRBV5-1	TRBJ2-2	CASRLNRGYTGELFF	TGCGCCAGCCGACTAAACAGGGGTTACACCGGGGAGCTGTTTTTT
TRBD1	NA	TRBV4-3	TRBJ1-2	CASSQATGGYTF	TGCGCCAGCAGCCAAGCGACAGGGGGCTACACCTTC